A single sample is the source of the 3 T cell receptor beta chains below, sequenced in a study of CD8+ T cells in alopecia areata. The authors extracted RNA and reverse transcribed it into cDNA as the sequencing template. This table comes from immunoSEQ multiplex PCR, and its TCRdb copy is limited to in-frame clones, with some not included. The sample lists about 14,000 clones, around 60% seen once, with roughly 3.9% in the top ten. The CD4+ cells of five biomarker-study patients went through sorting. This sorting yielded CD25+CD127- cells. What was sequenced was CD4+ Tregs sorted from blood. All receptors derive from a human donor with alopecia areata.

This clone was detected once. The chain is built from TRBV6-1 and TRBJ2-5; possibly TRBD1 for D (6 bases). CDR3 length: 13 residues. From germline, CDR1 is MNHNS and CDR2 SASEGT. V gave up 8 bases and J gave up 4 bases, with 14 bases separating them. The CDR3 nucleotides read TGTGCCAGCGTCAGGGGATGGCGAGAGACCCAGTACTTC. Its protein is CASVRGWRETQYF.

The chain is built from TRBV30 and TRBJ1-3, with D possibly matching TRBD1 (5 bases). Germline V gene data show CDR1 as GTSNPN and CDR2 as SVGIG (reference sequence). The CDR3 is 14 residues long. V was trimmed by 8 bases and J by 4 bases, leaving 18 bases between them. The CDR3 DNA reads TGTGCCGGGGGAATGGAGGCGGGAGGAAACACCATATATTTT. Residues: CAGGMEAGGNTIYF.

The chain has TRBV11-2 and TRBJ2-1, with 8 bases lining up with TRBD2. V was pared by 6 bases and J by 0 bases, with 13 bases of the junction left unmatched. Germline CDR1 reads SGHAT; CDR2 reads FQNNGV. This CDR3 comprises 18 residues. CDR3 in DNA: TGTGCCAGCAGTTCCCGGGGGGGAGCGGGGAGCTCCTACAATGAGCAGTTCTTC. This sequence encodes CASSSRGGAGSSYNEQFF.